Below are 2 T cell receptor beta chains sequenced from a single sample in a study of CD8 T cells in Susac syndrome. Reverse transcription used about 0.45 to 1 ug RNA and random hexamers. One entry per CDR3 protein, called by TCRdb with MiXCR from the immunoSEQ multiplex PCR reads. The repertoire holds approximately 190,000 distinct CDR3 sequences, roughly 91% seen once, with around 0.079% in the top ten. Sequences were obtained from CD4+ T cells from PBMCs. The receptors shown here come from a human donor with Susac syndrome.

This clonotype was seen only once. The chain links TRBV5-1 to TRBJ2-7, with 10 bases aligning to TRBD1. After removal of 2 bases from V and 5 bases from J, the junction contained 10 bases not matched to a gene. Per the germline V gene, CDR1 is SGHRS and CDR2 is YFSETQ. The length of the CDR3 is 16 residues. The CDR3 bases are TGCGCCAGCAGCTTATCCGGGACAGGGGTCGTTCACGAGCAGTACTTC. This gives the protein CASSLSGTGVVHEQYF.

This clonotype has just one count. The CDR3 loop reads CAISGDRDSNTEAFF. CDR3 DNA: TGTGCCATCAGTGGGGACAGGGATTCGAACACTGAAGCTTTCTTT. This chain uses TRBV10-3 with TRBJ1-1; the match to TRBD1 covers 9 bases. CDR3 size: 15 residues. V gave up 4 bases and J gave up 1 base; unmatched junction bases: 4. Per germline, CDR1 ENHRY and CDR2 SYGVKD.